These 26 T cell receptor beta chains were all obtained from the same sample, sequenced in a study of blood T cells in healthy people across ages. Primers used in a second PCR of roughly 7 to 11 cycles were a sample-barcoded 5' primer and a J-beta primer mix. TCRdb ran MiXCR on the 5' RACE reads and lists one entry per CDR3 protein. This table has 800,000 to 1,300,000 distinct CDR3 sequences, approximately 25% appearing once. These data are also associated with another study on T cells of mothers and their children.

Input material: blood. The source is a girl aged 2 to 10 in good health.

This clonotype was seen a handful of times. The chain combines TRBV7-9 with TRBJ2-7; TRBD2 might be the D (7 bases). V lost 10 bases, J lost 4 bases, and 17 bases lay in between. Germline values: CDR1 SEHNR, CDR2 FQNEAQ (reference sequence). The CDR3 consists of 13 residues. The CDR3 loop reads CATGGGSIYEQYF. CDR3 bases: TGTGCCACCGGGGGCGGGAGTATATACGAGCAGTACTTC.

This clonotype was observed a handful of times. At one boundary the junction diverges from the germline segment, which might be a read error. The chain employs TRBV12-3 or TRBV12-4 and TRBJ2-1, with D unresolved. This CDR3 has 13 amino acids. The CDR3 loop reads CASSSGSSNEQFF. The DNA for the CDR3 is TGTGCCAGCAGTTCCGGCTCCAGCAATGAACAGTTCTTC.

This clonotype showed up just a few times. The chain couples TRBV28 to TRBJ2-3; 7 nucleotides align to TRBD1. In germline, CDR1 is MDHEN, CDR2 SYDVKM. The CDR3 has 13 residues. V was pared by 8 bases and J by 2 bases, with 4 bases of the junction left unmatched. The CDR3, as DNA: TGTGCCAGCGTAGGGACAGTCACAGATACGCAGTATTTT. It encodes CASVGTVTDTQYF.

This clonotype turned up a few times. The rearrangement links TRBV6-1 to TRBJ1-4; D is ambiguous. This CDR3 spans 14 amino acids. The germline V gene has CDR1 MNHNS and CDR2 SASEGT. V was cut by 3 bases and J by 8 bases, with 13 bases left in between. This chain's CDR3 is CASSDREGGEKLFF. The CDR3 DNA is TGTGCCAGCAGTGATCGGGAAGGTGGAGAAAAACTGTTTTTT.

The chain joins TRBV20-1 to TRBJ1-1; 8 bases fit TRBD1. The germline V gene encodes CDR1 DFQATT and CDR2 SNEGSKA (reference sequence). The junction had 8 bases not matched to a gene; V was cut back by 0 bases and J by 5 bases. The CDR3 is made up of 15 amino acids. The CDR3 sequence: CSARDPDRGRTEAFF. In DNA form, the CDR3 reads TGCAGTGCTAGAGACCCCGACAGGGGTAGGACTGAAGCTTTCTTT.

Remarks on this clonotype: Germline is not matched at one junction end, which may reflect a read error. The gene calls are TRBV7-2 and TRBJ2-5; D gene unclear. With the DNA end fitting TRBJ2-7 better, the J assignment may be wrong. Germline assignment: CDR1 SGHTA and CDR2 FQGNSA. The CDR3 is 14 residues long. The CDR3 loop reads CASSLGGFSYEQYF. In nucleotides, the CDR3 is TGCGCCAGCAGCTTGGGCGGCTTCTCCTACGAGCAGTACTTC.

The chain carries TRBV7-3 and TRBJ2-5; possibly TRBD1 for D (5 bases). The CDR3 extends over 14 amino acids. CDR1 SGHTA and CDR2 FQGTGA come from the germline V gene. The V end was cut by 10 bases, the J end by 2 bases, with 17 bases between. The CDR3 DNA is TGTGCCACTCAAAATAAAACAGGACAAGAGACCCAGTACTTC. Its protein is CATQNKTGQETQYF.

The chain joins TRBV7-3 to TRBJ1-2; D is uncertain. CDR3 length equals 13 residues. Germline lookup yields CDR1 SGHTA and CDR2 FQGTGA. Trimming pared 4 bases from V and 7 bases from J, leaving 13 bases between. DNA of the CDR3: TGTGCCAGCAGCTCTCCGGGAGCCGGTGGCTACACCTTC. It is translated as CASSSPGAGGYTF.

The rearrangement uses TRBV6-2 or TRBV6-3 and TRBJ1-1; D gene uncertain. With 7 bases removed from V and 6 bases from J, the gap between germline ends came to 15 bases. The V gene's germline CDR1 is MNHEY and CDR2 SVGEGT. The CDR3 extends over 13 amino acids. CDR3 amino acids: CASNPGLGAEAFF. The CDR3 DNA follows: TGTGCCAGCAATCCGGGGTTAGGCGCTGAAGCTTTCTTT.

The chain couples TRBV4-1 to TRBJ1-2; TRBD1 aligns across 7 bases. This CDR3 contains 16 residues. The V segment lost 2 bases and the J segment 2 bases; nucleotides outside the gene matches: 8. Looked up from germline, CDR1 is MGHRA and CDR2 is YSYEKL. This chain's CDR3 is CASSQPTGPRNYGYTF. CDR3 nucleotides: TGCGCCAGCAGCCAACCGACAGGGCCGAGGAACTATGGCTACACCTTC.

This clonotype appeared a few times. The CDR3 coding sequence is TGTGCCAGCAGCTTGCATCTTAGGAACACTGAAGCTTTCTTT. Its translation is CASSLHLRNTEAFF. The chain is built from TRBV11-2 and TRBJ1-1; unclear D gene. V lost 3 bases, J lost 1 base, and 9 bases lay in between. Germline CDR1 reads SGHAT; CDR2 reads FQNNGV. This CDR3 is built from 14 residues. The variable domain in full, with the rest retrieved from reference TRBV11-2 and TRBJ1-1, is EAGVAQSPRYKIIEKRQSVAFWCNPISGHATLYWYQQILGQGPKLLIQFQNNGVVDDSQLPKDRFSAERLKGVDSTLKIQPAKLEDSAVYLCASSLHLRNTEAFFGQGTRLTVV.

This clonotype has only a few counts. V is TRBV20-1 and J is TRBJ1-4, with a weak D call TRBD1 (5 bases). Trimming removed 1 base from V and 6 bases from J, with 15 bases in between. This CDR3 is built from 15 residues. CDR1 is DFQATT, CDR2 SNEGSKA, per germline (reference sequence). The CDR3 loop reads CSARGNLGTHEKLFF. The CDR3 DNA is TGCAGTGCTAGAGGAAATTTGGGGACGCATGAAAAACTGTTTTTT.

The CDR3 region is CASSLGRVNEQYF. DNA for the CDR3: TGCGCCAGCAGCTTGGGACGCGTGAACGAGCAGTACTTC. J is TRBJ2-7 and V is TRBV5-1, with unresolved D. CDR1 is SGHRS and CDR2 is YFSETQ in the germline V gene. The CDR3 runs to 13 residues. V lost 0 bases, J lost 5 bases, and 9 bases lay in between.

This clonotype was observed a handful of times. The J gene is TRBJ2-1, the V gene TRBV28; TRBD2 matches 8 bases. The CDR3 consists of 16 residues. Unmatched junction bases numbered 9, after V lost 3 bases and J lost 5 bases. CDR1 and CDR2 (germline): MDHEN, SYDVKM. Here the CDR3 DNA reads TGTGCCAGCAGTTTTCTCTTAGCGGGAACAAACAATGAGCAGTTCTTC. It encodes CASSFLLAGTNNEQFF.

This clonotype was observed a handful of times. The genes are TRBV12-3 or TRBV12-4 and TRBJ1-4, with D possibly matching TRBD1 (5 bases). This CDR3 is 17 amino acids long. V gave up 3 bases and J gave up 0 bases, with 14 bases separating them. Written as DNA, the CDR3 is TGTGCCAGCAGTTTTAAAGGGGCCAGTGCAACTAATGAAAAACTGTTTTTT. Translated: CASSFKGASATNEKLFF.

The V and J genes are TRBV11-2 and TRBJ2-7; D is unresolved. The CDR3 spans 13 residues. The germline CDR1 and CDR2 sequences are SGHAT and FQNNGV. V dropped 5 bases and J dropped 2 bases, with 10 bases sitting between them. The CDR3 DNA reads TGTGCCAGCAGCCTCATTAAACCCTACGAGCAGTACTTC. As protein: CASSLIKPYEQYF.

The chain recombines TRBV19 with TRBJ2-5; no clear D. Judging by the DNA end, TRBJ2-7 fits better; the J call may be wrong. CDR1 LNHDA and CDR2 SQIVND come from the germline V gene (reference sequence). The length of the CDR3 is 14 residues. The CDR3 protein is CASSIMGLKYEQYF. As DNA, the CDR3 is TGTGCCAGTAGTATAATGGGATTGAAATACGAGCAGTACTTC.

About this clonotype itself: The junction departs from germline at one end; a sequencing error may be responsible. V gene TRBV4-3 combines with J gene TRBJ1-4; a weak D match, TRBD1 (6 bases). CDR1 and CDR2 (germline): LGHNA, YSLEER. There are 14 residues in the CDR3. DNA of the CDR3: TGCGCCAGCAGCCAAGGGGGGGCAGATGAAAAACTGCTTTTT. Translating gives CASSQGGADEKLLF.

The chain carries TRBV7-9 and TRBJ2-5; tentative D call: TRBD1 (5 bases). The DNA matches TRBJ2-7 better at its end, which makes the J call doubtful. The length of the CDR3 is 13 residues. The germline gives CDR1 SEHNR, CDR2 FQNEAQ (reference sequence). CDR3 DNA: TGTGCCAGCAGCGCAGGGATTACCTACGAGCAGTACTTC. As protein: CASSAGITYEQYF.

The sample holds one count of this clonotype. The CDR3 DNA sequence: TGTGCCAGTAGTATTCGTGCAGGGGTGGGGGAGCAGTACTTC. It specifies CASSIRAGVGEQYF. This chain connects TRBV19 to TRBJ2-7, with a weak D call TRBD1 (6 bases). CDR1 is LNHDA, CDR2 SQIVND, per germline (reference sequence). The germline V and J ends were trimmed by 3 bases and 7 bases, with 16 bases remaining between them. CDR3 length: 14 amino acids. Variable domain in full (rest from reference TRBV19 and TRBJ2-7): DGGITQSPKYLFRKEGQNVTLSCEQNLNHDAMYWYRQDPGQGLRLIYYSQIVNDFQKGDIAEGYSVSREKKESFPLTVTSAQKNPTAFYLCASSIRAGVGEQYFGPGTRLTVT.

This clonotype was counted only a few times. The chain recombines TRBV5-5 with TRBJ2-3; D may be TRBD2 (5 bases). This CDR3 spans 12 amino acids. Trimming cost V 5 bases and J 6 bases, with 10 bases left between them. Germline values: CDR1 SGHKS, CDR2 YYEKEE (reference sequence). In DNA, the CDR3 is TGTGCCAGCAGAGACGGGGTGGATACGCAGTATTTT. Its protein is CASRDGVDTQYF.

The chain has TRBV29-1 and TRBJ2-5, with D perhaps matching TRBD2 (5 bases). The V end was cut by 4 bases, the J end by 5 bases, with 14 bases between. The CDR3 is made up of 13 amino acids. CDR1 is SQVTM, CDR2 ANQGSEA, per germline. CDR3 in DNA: TGCAGCGTTGGGGCTAGCCGGGGTGAGACCCAGTACTTC. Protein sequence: CSVGASRGETQYF. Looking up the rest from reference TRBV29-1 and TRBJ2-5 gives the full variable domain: SAVISQKPSRDICQRGTSLTIQCQVDSQVTMMFWYRQQPGQSLTLIATANQGSEATYESGFVIDKFPISRPNLTFSTLTVSNMSPEDSSIYLCSVGASRGETQYFGPGTRLLVL.

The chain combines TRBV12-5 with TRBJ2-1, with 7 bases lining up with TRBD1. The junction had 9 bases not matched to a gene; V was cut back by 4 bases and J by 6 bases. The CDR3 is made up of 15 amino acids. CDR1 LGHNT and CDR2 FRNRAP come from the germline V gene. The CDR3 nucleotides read TGTGCTAGTGGTTGGATTGACAGGGTTTTCAATGAGCAGTTCTTC. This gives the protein CASGWIDRVFNEQFF.

The CDR3 DNA follows: TGTGCCAGCAAGCAGGGGATACAAGAGACCCAGTACTTC. Amino acids: CASKQGIQETQYF. V is TRBV6-2 or TRBV6-3 and J is TRBJ2-5; a weak D match, TRBD1 (6 bases). The CDR3 runs to 13 residues. The V gene's germline CDR1 is MNHEY and CDR2 SVGEGT. The V end was cut by 7 bases, the J end by 2 bases, with 11 bases between.

The CDR3 DNA reads as TGCAGCGTTGAGTCCTACGGGGACGACGCCGGGGAGCTGTTTTTT. It specifies CSVESYGDDAGELFF. V and J are TRBV29-1 and TRBJ2-2; D is tentatively TRBD1 or TRBD2 (5 bases each). The V end was cut by 3 bases, the J end by 6 bases, with 17 bases between. This CDR3 is built from 15 residues. Germline CDR1 and CDR2: SQVTM and ANQGSEA.

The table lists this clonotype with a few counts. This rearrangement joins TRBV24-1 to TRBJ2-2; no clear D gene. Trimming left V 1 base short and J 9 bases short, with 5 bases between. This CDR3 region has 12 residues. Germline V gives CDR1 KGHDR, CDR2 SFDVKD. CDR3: CATSDLSRELFF. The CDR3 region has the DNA TGTGCCACCAGTGATTTAAGCAGGGAGCTGTTTTTT.